This paragraph reports one T cell receptor beta chain. Its cognate antigen is unknown. This sample is drawn from a study of cytomegalovirus exposure and HLA in healthy donors. Sequenced by immunoSEQ multiplex PCR; TCRdb stores in-frame clones only, minus some. The data hold roughly 90,000 clones, with 80% to 95% observed a single time. Whole-study findings and limits: The TCR clusters that emerged in the first cohort tended, a later analysis found, to co-occur in the 110 or so validation repertoires. It was confirmed in vitro that a few of the CMV-associated chains were specific for CMV antigens.

V was clipped by 5 bases and J by 4 bases; unmatched bases: 10. The germline V gene has CDR1 SGHNT and CDR2 YENEEA. The length of the CDR3 is 16 residues. The source material was PBMCs. This TCR was sampled from a woman aged 25 to 39 in good health and CMV-seropositive. This chain joins TRBV11-3 and TRBJ2-1; 8 bases fit TRBD2. CDR3 sequence (DNA): TGTGCCAGCAGCCACGGGGGGGGCGTTCAGTACAATGAGCAGTTCTTC. Residues: CASSHGGGVQYNEQFF.